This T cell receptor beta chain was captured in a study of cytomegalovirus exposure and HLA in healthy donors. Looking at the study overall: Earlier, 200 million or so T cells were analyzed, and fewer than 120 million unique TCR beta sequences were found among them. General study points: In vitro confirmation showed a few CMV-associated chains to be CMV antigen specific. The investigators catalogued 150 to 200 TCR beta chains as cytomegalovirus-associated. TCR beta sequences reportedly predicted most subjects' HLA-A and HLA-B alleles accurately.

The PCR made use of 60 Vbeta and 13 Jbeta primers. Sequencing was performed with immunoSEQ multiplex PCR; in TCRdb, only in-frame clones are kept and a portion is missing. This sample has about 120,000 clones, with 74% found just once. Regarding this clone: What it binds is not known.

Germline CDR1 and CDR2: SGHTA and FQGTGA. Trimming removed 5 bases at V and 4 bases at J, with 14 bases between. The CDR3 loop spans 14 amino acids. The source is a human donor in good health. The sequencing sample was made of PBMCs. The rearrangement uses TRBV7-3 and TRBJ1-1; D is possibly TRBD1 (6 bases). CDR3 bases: TGTGCCAGCAGCCCAATAACAGGGCCCACTGAAGCTTTCTTT. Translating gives CASSPITGPTEAFF.